The TCR beta chain under discussion was sequenced for a study of blood T cell repertoires in COVID-19. Germline V gene data show CDR1 as LNHDA and CDR2 as SQIVND (reference sequence). V was pared by 6 bases and J by 0 bases, with 6 bases of the junction left unmatched. The CDR3 has 15 amino acids. Profiling relied on immunoSEQ multiplex PCR, and the TCRdb table lists in-frame clones only, not all of them. The data hold about 270,000 clones, with approximately 91% observed a single time. J is TRBJ1-1 and V is TRBV19, with 8 bases matching TRBD1. Sequencing was done on a sample of PBMCs or T cells enriched from blood (not recorded which). This TCR was sampled from a woman aged 40-49 years with acute COVID-19. Written as DNA, the CDR3 is TGTGCCAGTAGCTCGGACAGGGCGATGAACACTGAAGCTTTCTTT. Residues: CASSSDRAMNTEAFF.